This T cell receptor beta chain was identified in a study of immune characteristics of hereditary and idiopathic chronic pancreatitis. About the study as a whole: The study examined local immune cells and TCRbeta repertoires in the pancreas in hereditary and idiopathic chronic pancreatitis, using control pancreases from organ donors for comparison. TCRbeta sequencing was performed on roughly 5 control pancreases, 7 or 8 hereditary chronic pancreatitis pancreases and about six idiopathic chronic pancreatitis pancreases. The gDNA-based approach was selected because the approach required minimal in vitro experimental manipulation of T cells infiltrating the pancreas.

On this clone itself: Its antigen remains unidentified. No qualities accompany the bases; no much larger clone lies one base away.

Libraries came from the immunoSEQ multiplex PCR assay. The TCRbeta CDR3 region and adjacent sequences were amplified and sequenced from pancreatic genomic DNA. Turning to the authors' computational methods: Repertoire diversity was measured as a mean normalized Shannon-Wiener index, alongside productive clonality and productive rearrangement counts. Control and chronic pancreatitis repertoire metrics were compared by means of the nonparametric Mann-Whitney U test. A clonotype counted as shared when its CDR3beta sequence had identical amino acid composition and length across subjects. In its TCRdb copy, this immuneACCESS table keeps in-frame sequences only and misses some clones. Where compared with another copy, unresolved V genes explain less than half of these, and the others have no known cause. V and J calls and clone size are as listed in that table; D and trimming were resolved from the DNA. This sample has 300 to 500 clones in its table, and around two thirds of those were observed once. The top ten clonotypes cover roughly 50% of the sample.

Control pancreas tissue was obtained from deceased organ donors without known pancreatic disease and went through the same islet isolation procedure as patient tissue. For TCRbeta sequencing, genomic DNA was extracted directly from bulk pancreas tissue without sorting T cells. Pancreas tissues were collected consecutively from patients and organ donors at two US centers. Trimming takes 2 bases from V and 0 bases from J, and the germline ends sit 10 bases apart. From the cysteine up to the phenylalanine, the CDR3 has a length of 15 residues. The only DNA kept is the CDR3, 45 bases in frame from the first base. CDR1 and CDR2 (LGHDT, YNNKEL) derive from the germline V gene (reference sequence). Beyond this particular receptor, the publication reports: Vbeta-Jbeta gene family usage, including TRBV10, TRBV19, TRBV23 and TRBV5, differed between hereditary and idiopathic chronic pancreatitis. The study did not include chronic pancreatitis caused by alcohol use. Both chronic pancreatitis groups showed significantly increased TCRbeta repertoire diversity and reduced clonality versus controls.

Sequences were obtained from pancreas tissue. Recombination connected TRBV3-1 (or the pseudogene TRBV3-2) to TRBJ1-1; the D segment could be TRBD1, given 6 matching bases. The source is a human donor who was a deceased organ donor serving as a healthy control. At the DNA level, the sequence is TGTGCCAGCAGCCAACTGGACAGAGTGAACACTGAAGCTTTCTTT. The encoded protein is CASSQLDRVNTEAFF.